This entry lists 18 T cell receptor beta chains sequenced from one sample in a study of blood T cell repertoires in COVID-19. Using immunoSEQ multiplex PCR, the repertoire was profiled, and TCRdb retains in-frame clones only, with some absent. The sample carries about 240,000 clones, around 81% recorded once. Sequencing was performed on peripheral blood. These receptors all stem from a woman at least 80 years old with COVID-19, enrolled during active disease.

This CDR3 reads CASRSGAKGGYTF. CDR3 nucleotides: TGTGCCAGCAGGAGCGGGGCCAAGGGTGGCTACACCTTC. The gene calls are TRBV12-3 or TRBV12-4 and TRBJ1-2; tentatively, D is TRBD1 (5 bases). This CDR3 spans 13 amino acids. V shed 6 bases and J shed 7 bases, with 15 bases lying between them.

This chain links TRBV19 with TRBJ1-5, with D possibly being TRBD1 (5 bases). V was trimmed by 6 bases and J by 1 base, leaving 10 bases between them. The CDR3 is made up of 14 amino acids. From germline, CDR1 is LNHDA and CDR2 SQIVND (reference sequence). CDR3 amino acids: CASSRASSNQPQHF. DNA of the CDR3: TGTGCCAGTAGCAGGGCCTCCAGCAATCAGCCCCAGCATTTT.

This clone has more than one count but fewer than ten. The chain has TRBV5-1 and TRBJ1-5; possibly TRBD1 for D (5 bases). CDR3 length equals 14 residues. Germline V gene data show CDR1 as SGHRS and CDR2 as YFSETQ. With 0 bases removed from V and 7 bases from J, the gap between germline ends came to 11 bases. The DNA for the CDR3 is TGCGCCAGCAGCTTGGATTCAGGGCGCCAGCCCCAGCATTTT. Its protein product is CASSLDSGRQPQHF.

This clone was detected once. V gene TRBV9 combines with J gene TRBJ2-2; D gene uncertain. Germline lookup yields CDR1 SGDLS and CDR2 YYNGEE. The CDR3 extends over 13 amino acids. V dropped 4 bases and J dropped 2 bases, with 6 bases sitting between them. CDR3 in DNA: TGTGCCAGCAGCACACAAAACACCGGGGAGCTGTTTTTT. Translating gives CASSTQNTGELFF. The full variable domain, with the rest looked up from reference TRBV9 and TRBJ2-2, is DSGVTQTPKHLITATGQRVTLRCSPRSGDLSVYWYQQSLDQGLQFLIQYYNGEERAKGNILERFSAQQFPDLHSELNLSSLELGDSALYFCASSTQNTGELFFGEGSRLTVL.

CDR3 sequence reads: CASSLGDRVGGRSDTQYF. The CDR3 nucleotides read TGTGCCAGCAGCTTGGGAGACAGGGTTGGGGGTCGGTCAGATACGCAGTATTTT. The genes are TRBV7-9 and TRBJ2-3; 7 bases are shared with TRBD1. V shed 3 bases, J shed 4 bases, and the junction held 16 bases outside the gene matches. This CDR3 region has 18 residues. Germline lookup yields CDR1 SEHNR and CDR2 FQNEAQ (reference sequence). The variable domain in full, with the rest retrieved from reference TRBV7-9 and TRBJ2-3, is DTGVSQNPRHKITKRGQNVTFRCDPISEHNRLYWYRQTLGQGPEFLTYFQNEAQLEKSRLLSDRFSAERPKGSFSTLEIQRTEQGDSAMYLCASSLGDRVGGRSDTQYFGPGTRLTVL.

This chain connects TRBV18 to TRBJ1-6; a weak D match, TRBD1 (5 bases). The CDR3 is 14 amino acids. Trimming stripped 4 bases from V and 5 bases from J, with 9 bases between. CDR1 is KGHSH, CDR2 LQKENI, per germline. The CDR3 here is CASSHGGDNSPLHF. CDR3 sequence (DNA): TGTGCCAGCTCACACGGGGGTGATAATTCACCCCTCCACTTT.

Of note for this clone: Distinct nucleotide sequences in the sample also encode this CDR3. CDR3 sequence (DNA): TGTGCCAGCACCTCCACAGATACGCAGTATTTT. Its protein product is CASTSTDTQYF. V is TRBV28 and J is TRBJ2-3; the D is unclear. Germline assignment: CDR1 MDHEN and CDR2 SYDVKM. This CDR3 comprises 11 residues. V lost 7 bases and J lost 2, with 4 bases in between.

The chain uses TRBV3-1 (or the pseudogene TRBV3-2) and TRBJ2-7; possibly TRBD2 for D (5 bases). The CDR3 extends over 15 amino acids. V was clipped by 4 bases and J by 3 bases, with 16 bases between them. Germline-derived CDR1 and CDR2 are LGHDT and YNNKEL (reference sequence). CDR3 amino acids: CASSLRGDPHYEQYF. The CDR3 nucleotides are TGTGCCAGCAGCCTACGGGGAGACCCCCACTACGAGCAGTACTTC.

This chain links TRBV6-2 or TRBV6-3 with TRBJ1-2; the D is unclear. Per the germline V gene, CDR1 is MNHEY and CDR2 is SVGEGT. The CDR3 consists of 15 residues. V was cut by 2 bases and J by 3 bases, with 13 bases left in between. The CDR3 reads CASSYRTVGDYGYTF. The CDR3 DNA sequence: TGTGCCAGCAGTTACAGAACTGTCGGGGACTATGGCTACACCTTC.

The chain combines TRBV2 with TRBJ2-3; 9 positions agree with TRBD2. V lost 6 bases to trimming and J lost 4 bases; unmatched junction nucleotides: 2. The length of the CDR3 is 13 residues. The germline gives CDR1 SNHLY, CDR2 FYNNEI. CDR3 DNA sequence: TGTGCCAGCAGCTGGACTAGCGCAGATACGCAGTATTTT. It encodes CASSWTSADTQYF.

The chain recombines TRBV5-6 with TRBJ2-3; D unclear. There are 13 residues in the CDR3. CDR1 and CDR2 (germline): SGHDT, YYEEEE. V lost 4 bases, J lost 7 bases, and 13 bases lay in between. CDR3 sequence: CASSRLDVYTQYF. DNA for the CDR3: TGTGCCAGCAGCCGTCTAGATGTTTATACGCAGTATTTT. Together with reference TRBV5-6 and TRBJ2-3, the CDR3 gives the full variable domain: DAGVTQSPTHLIKTRGQQVTLRCSPKSGHDTVSWYQQALGQGPQFIFQYYEEEERQRGNFPDRFSGHQFPNYSSELNVNALLLGDSALYLCASSRLDVYTQYFGPGTRLTVL.

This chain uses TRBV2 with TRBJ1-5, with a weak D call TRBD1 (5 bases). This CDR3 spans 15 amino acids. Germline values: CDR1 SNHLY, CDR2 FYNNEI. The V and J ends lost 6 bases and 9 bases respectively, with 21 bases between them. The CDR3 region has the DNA TGTGCCAGCAGGGCAACGGGGGTGTCGGGAGGGCCCCAGCATTTT. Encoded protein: CASRATGVSGGPQHF.

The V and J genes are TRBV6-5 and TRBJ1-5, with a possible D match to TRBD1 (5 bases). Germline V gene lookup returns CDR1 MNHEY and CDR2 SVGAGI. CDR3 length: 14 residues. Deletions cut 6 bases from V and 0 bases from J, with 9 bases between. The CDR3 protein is CASRGGNSNQPQHF. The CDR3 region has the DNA TGTGCCAGCAGGGGGGGAAATAGCAATCAGCCCCAGCATTTT.

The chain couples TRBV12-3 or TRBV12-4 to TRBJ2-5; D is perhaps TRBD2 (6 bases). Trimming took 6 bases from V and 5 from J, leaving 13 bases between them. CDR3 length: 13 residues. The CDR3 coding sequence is TGTGCCAGCAGATATGGGGGGAGTGAGACCCAGTACTTC. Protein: CASRYGGSETQYF.

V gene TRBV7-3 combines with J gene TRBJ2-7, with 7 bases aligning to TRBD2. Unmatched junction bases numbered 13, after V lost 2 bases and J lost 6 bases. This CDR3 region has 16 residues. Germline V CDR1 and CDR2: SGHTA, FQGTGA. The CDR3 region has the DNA TGTGCCAGCAGCTTATTCCATCGGGGCATAGCGGGCGAGCAGTACTTC. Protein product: CASSLFHRGIAGEQYF.

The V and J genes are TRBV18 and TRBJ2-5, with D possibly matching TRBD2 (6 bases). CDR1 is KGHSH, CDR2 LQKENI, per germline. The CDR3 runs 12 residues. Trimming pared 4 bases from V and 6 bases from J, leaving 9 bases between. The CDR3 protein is CASSQEGQTQYF. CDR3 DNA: TGTGCCAGCTCACAGGAGGGGCAGACCCAGTACTTC.

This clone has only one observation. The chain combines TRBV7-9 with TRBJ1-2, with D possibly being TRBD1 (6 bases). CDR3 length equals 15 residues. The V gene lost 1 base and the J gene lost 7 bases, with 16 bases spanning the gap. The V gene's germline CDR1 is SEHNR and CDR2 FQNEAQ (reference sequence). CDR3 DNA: TGTGCCAGCAGCTTAGTCAGCCCGAGGGGGTCTGGCTACACCTTC. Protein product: CASSLVSPRGSGYTF. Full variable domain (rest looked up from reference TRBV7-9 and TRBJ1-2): DTGVSQNPRHKITKRGQNVTFRCDPISEHNRLYWYRQTLGQGPEFLTYFQNEAQLEKSRLLSDRFSAERPKGSFSTLEIQRTEQGDSAMYLCASSLVSPRGSGYTFGSGTRLTVV.

The CDR3 coding sequence is TGTGCCAGCAGCCTAGGGCCATCAAGGGGGCCCCAGCATTTT. This sequence encodes CASSLGPSRGPQHF. The chain uses TRBV6-4 and TRBJ1-5, with D tentatively TRBD1 (5 bases). V lost 6 bases and J 9 bases, leaving 18 bases between the germline ends. The CDR3 covers 14 residues. Germline lookup yields CDR1 MRHNA and CDR2 SNTAGT.